This TCR beta chain was identified during a study of T-cell memory formation after mild COVID-19. Study background: Clusters were largely donor specific. Study results and caveats: Prior to infection, memory already included some responding clones, suggesting cross-reactive memory joined. Clones that got smaller from day 15 to 85 had even CD4/CD8, while clones growing later tipped toward CD4+.

This clonotype has more than one count but fewer than ten. Antigen: not known. TCRdb called the 5' RACE reads again in MiXCR, with one record for every CDR3 protein. The sample records 300,000 to 400,000 distinct CDR3 sequences, approximately 15% being singletons. Material for sequencing was PBMCs or a T cell subset sorted from them (not recorded which). The clonotype comes from a man younger than 30 who had mild COVID-19 (a few samples of this study predate the infection). Cell type and time point are not known.

The CDR3 region is CASSMRGGGYGYTF. In DNA form, the CDR3 reads TGTGCCAGTAGTATGCGGGGAGGCGGCTATGGCTACACCTTC. The chain links TRBV19 to TRBJ1-2; no firm D call. Trimming removed 3 bases from V and 4 bases from J, with 12 bases in between. Germline V gives CDR1 LNHDA, CDR2 SQIVND (reference sequence). The CDR3 extends over 14 amino acids.